This T cell receptor (beta chain) appears in the sequencing data of a study of early stage breast cancer tumors. The assay was immunoSEQ multiplex PCR, and TCRdb's table has in-frame clones only and misses some. This repertoire shows roughly 60,000 clones, about three quarters found once; its top ten account for around 3.7%. Germline values: CDR1 SGHRS, CDR2 YFSETQ. The CDR3 covers 13 residues. Trimming removed 3 bases from V and 4 bases from J, with 10 bases in between. The clonotype was recovered from a person aged 30 to 39 with breast cancer. The sample consisted of blood. The chain combines TRBV5-1 with TRBJ1-2; D call uncertain. This CDR3 is CASSSTLFYGYTF. In DNA, the CDR3 is TGCGCCAGCAGCTCGACGCTCTTCTATGGCTACACCTTC.